This T cell receptor beta chain is from a study of cytomegalovirus exposure and HLA in healthy donors. Overall study findings and caveats: Associated with cytomegalovirus, according to the listing, were around 170 TCR beta chains. Earlier analysis yielded a pattern in which most TCR beta V segments were productive about 87% or about 30% of the time. Another analysis was done later, and it associated fewer than 20,000 TCR beta sequences with HLA alleles at 0.05 false discovery rate. On later analysis, the bulk of CMV-associated TCR beta chains appeared to be HLA-restricted.

Primers for the PCR totalled 60 Vbeta and 13 Jbeta. The assay was immunoSEQ multiplex PCR, and TCRdb's table has in-frame clones only and misses some. Of tens of thousands of clones listed, roughly 79% were seen once; the top ten hold 1.5% to 2%. CDR1 and CDR2 (germline): SGHNT, YYREEE (reference sequence). V was trimmed by 0 bases and J by 1 base, leaving 10 bases between them. This CDR3 spans 15 amino acids. Turning to this clone: The antigen is not known.

The sequence came from a woman aged 25-40 years in good health and CMV-seronegative. Sequencing was done on a sample of PBMCs. The V and J genes are TRBV5-4 and TRBJ1-2; D unresolved. The CDR3 nucleotides are TGTGCCAGCAGCTTGGGTAGGAGGAATAACTATGGCTACACCTTC. Residues: CASSLGRRNNYGYTF. Combining the CDR3 with reference TRBV5-4 and TRBJ1-2 gives the whole variable domain ETGVTQSPTHLIKTRGQQVTLRCSSQSGHNTVSWYQQALGQGPQFIFQYYREEENGRGNFPPRFSGLQFPNYSSELNVNALELDDSALYLCASSLGRRNNYGYTFGSGTRLTVV.